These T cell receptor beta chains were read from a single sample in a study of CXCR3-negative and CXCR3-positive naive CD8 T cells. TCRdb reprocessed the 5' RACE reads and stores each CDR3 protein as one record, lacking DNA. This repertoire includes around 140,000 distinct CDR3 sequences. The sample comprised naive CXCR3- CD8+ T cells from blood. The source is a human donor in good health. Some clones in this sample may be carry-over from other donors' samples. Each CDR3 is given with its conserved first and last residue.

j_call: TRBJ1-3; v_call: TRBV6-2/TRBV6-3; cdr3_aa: CASSYSYEPSSGNTIYF
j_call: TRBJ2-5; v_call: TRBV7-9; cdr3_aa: CASSLANGRALAQETQYF
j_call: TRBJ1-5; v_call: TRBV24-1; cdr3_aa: CATSDPWDSNQPQHF
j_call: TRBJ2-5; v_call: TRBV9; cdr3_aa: CASSVDSLQETQYF
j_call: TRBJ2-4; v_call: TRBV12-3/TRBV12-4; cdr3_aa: CASSLMVSKNIQYF
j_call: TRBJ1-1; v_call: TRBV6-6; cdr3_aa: CASSYGRGLNTEAFF
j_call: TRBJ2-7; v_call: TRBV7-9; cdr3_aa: CASSSSRILLAGVEQYF
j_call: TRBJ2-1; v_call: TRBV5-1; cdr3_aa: CASSLAPAGGLGEQFF
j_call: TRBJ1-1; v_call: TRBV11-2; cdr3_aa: CASSLGVGGQDAEAFF
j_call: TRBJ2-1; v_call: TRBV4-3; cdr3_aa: CASSQDGAGYNEQFF
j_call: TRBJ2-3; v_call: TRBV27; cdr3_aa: CASSPPGRTDTQYF
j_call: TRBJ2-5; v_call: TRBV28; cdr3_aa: CASSPRGTMQETQYF
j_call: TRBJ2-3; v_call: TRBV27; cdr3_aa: CASSLYPRQGAYDTQYF
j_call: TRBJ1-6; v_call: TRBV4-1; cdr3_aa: CASSQDRAGASSYNSPLHF
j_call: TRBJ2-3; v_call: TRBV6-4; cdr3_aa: CASSDSTEGNTQYF
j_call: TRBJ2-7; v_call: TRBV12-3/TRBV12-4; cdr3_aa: CASSMGLAGYEQYF
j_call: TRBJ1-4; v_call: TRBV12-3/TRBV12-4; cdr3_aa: CASSFARGYEKLFF
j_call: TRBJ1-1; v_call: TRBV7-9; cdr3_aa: CASSWENTEAFF
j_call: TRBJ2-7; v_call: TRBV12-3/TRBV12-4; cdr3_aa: CASSLFRGADEQYF
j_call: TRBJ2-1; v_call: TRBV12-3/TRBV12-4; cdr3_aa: CASSFVPNEQFF
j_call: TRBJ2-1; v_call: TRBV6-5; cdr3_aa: CASSYSPGYNEQFF
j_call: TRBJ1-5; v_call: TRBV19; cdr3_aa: CASSIDRGSNQPQHF
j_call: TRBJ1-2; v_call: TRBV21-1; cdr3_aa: CASSNSRGRYGYTF
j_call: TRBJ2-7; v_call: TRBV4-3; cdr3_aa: CASSPARAGFEQYF
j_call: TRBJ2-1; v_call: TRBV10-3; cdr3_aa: CAISGQGSLYNEQFF
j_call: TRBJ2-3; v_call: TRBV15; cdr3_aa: CATSIWESGTDTQYF